This TCR beta chain was obtained from a study of T cells in Graves' hyperthyroidism and ophthalmopathy. This clonotype was recorded many times. What was amplified from RNA transcripts were TCR beta CDR3 regions. The HTBI primer set drove a first-round RT-PCR of the TCR CDR3. TCRdb used MiXCR to reprocess the multiplex PCR reads, holding one entry per CDR3 protein. Of around 350,000 distinct CDR3 sequences in the sample, about 25% were seen once. Clinicians diagnosed patients from clinical symptoms, serum thyroxine and TRAb, thyroid ultrasound and orbital computed tomography. The CDR3 runs 16 residues. V lost 5 bases to trimming and J lost 3 bases; unmatched junction nucleotides: 10.

The receptor was derived from a man aged 45-65 years with Graves' hyperthyroidism. Specimen: blood. The gene calls are TRBV12-3 or TRBV12-4 and TRBJ1-1; 9 bases align to TRBD1. The CDR3 is CASSPYRGQRDTEAFF. In DNA, the CDR3 is TGTGCCAGCAGTCCCTACAGGGGGCAGAGGGACACTGAAGCTTTCTTT.